The 25 T cell receptor beta chains reported below all come from one sample, sequenced in a study of cytomegalovirus exposure and HLA in healthy donors. Using immunoSEQ multiplex PCR, the repertoire was profiled, and TCRdb retains in-frame clones only, with some absent. The data show fewer than 250,000 clones, with around 86% seen just once and 2% to 2.5% held by the top ten. Input material: PBMCs. The source of these receptors is a woman between 18 and 29 years old in good health and CMV-seropositive.

This clone was picked up one time. V usage is TRBV9 and J usage is TRBJ2-7, with TRBD1 matching over 10 bases. CDR1 and CDR2 (germline): SGDLS, YYNGEE. The CDR3 spans 14 residues. V trimming: 3 bases; J trimming: 4 bases; junction bases outside the gene matches: 4. For the CDR3, the DNA is TGTGCCAGCAGCGCGGACAGGGGGAAGTACGAGCAGTACTTC. Its translation: CASSADRGKYEQYF.

V gene TRBV5-6 combines with J gene TRBJ1-5; TRBD1 matches at 11 bases. Germline V gene sequence: CDR1 SGHDT, CDR2 YYEEEE. The length of the CDR3 is 17 residues. The junction had 13 bases not matched to a gene; V was cut back by 4 bases and J by 7 bases. This CDR3 is CASSAAGTGGLGQPQHF. In DNA, the CDR3 is TGTGCCAGCAGCGCGGCCGGGACAGGGGGGTTAGGGCAGCCCCAGCATTTT.

The chain recombines TRBV9 with TRBJ2-3; no reliable D call. The V end lost 0 bases, the J end lost 5 bases, and 13 bases lay between the germline ends. The CDR3 has 15 residues. CDR1 is SGDLS, CDR2 YYNGEE, per germline. The CDR3 reads CASSVAPSSGDTQYF. The CDR3 DNA follows: TGTGCCAGCAGCGTAGCTCCTAGTAGTGGAGATACGCAGTATTTT.

This clone was seen a handful of times. The genes are TRBV10-3 and TRBJ2-5, with 9 bases lining up with TRBD2. Germline CDR1 and CDR2: ENHRY and SYGVKD. V lost 6 bases to trimming and J lost 3 bases; unmatched junction nucleotides: 5. The CDR3 sequence is 14 residues long. CDR3 sequence reads: CAISLRTSEETQYF. The CDR3 DNA reads as TGTGCCATCAGCCTTCGGACTAGCGAAGAGACCCAGTACTTC.

J is TRBJ1-1 and V is TRBV29-1, with D maybe TRBD1 (6 bases). The length of the CDR3 is 12 residues. Germline V gene sequence: CDR1 SQVTM, CDR2 ANQGSEA. V lost 6 bases and J 2 bases, leaving 10 bases between the germline ends. This chain's CDR3 is CSVEQGNTEAFF. DNA for the CDR3: TGCAGCGTCGAACAGGGTAACACTGAAGCTTTCTTT.

This chain links TRBV7-9 with TRBJ2-3; TRBD2 matches 12 bases. Trimming cost V 5 bases and J 5 bases; bases outside gene matches: 5. The CDR3 runs 15 residues. CDR1 is SEHNR, CDR2 FQNEAQ, per germline (reference sequence). The CDR3 reads CASSSLAGGIDTQYF. DNA for the CDR3: TGTGCCAGCAGCAGCCTAGCGGGAGGGATAGATACGCAGTATTTT.

The gene calls are TRBV27 and TRBJ1-2, with 7 bases identical to TRBD1. V was clipped by 1 base and J by 8 bases; unmatched bases: 10. There are 15 residues in the CDR3. Per the germline V gene, CDR1 is MNHEY and CDR2 is SMNVEV (reference sequence). CDR3 nucleotide sequence: TGTGCCAGCAGTTTATTTTACAGGGACAGTGGGGGCTACACCTTC. It encodes CASSLFYRDSGGYTF.

This clone has a handful of counts. The chain couples TRBV14 to TRBJ2-3, with D possibly matching TRBD2 (6 bases). V gave up 4 bases and J gave up 5 bases, with 19 bases separating them. CDR1 is SGHDN and CDR2 is FVKESK in the germline V gene. This CDR3 has 16 residues. The CDR3 region has the DNA TGTGCCAGCAGCCCAACTAGGGGACTTCCTCAAGATACGCAGTATTTT. It translates to CASSPTRGLPQDTQYF.

The chain couples TRBV6-5 to TRBJ1-2, with D maybe TRBD1 (6 bases). The CDR3 runs 12 residues. Germline V gene lookup returns CDR1 MNHEY and CDR2 SVGAGI. Trimming removed 6 bases from V and 5 bases from J, with 10 bases in between. Here the CDR3 DNA reads TGTGCCAGCAGAAGAACAGGGTATGGCTACACCTTC. It specifies CASRRTGYGYTF.

The genes are TRBV5-6 and TRBJ2-7, with 7 bases aligning to TRBD1. The germline V gene encodes CDR1 SGHDT and CDR2 YYEEEE. J lost 0 bases, V lost 4 bases, and 10 bases had no gene match. This CDR3 is built from 16 residues. CDR3: CASSRGSGGISYEQYF. CDR3 bases: TGTGCCAGCAGCCGCGGGTCAGGGGGTATCTCCTACGAGCAGTACTTC. The whole variable domain, remainder taken from reference TRBV5-6 and TRBJ2-7, is DAGVTQSPTHLIKTRGQQVTLRCSPKSGHDTVSWYQQALGQGPQFIFQYYEEEERQRGNFPDRFSGHQFPNYSSELNVNALLLGDSALYLCASSRGSGGISYEQYFGPGTRLTVT.

J is TRBJ2-7 and V is TRBV4-1, with 11 bases identical to TRBD2. The CDR3 loop spans 16 amino acids. Germline V gene data show CDR1 as MGHRA and CDR2 as YSYEKL. V shed 3 bases, J shed 3 bases, and the junction held 7 bases outside the gene matches. The CDR3 loop reads CASSQGTSGIYYEQYF. DNA for the CDR3: TGCGCCAGCAGCCAGGGGACTAGCGGAATTTACTACGAGCAGTACTTC.

CDR3: CASSYRRVGGLSSYEQYF. The CDR3 region has the DNA TGTGCCAGCAGCTACAGGCGTGTGGGTGGGTTAAGCTCCTACGAGCAGTACTTC. The chain combines TRBV13 with TRBJ2-7; TRBD1 is a possible D gene (5 bases). From germline, CDR1 is PRHDT and CDR2 FYEKMQ (reference sequence). V was clipped by 4 bases and J by 0 bases, with 22 bases between them. This CDR3 region has 18 residues.

The CDR3 bases are TGCGCCAGCAGCCAAGTACAGGGGGCGGTTCGTCATGGCTACACCTTC. This codes for CASSQVQGAVRHGYTF. This chain uses TRBV4-1 with TRBJ1-2, with 9 bases that match TRBD1. V lost 1 base and J lost 6; bases outside the gene matches: 9. The germline gives CDR1 MGHRA, CDR2 YSYEKL. The CDR3 consists of 16 residues.

This clone appeared a single time. DNA for the CDR3: TGTGCCAGTAGTCCCCAGGGGGAGCCCTACACTGAAGCTTTCTTT. Encoded protein: CASSPQGEPYTEAFF. The rearrangement uses TRBV19 and TRBJ1-1; 7 nucleotides match TRBD1. V was clipped by 5 bases and J by 3 bases; unmatched bases: 9. CDR3 length equals 15 residues. Per the germline V gene, CDR1 is LNHDA and CDR2 is SQIVND (reference sequence).

The rearrangement links TRBV10-1 to TRBJ2-1, with 11 bases fitting TRBD2. CDR3 length equals 17 residues. After removal of 4 bases from V and 7 bases from J, the junction contained 12 bases not matched to a gene. Looked up from germline, CDR1 is WNHNN and CDR2 is SYGVQD (reference sequence). CDR3 in DNA: TGCGCCAGCAGTGGATCGCTTAGCGGGAGGGGGGTGAATGAGCAGTTCTTC. Translating it yields CASSGSLSGRGVNEQFF.

V is TRBV7-2 and J is TRBJ2-7, with a weak D call TRBD2 (6 bases). V was shortened by 5 bases and J by 3 bases, with 17 bases between the two germline ends. CDR3 length equals 15 residues. Looked up from germline, CDR1 is SGHTA and CDR2 is FQGNSA. CDR3 nucleotide sequence: TGTGCCAGCAGCCGACGTGGGAGGAACAGCTACGAGCAGTACTTC. Protein: CASSRRGRNSYEQYF.

The chain carries TRBV4-1 and TRBJ2-1; a possible D gene is TRBD1 (5 bases). The germline V gene has CDR1 MGHRA and CDR2 YSYEKL. CDR3 length: 16 residues. The germline V and J ends were trimmed by 3 bases and 0 bases, with 12 bases remaining between them. CDR3 nucleotides: TGCGCCAGCAGCCAGCAGACAGCCTCCTCCTACAATGAGCAGTTCTTC. Translation: CASSQQTASSYNEQFF.

In its sample, this clone was seen a few times. The CDR3 region is CASSLLAGGRKGEQYF. CDR3 coding DNA: TGCGCCAGCAGCTTGTTAGCGGGAGGTCGAAAAGGCGAGCAGTACTTC. The J gene is TRBJ2-7, the V gene TRBV5-1; 10 bases match TRBD2. Trimming cost V 1 base and J 6 bases; bases outside gene matches: 10. Per the germline V gene, CDR1 is SGHRS and CDR2 is YFSETQ. CDR3 length: 16 residues.

The chain is built from TRBV6-6 and TRBJ1-2, with 7 bases identical to TRBD1. Germline V gene data show CDR1 as MNHNY and CDR2 as SVGAGI (reference sequence). Germline trimming cut 7 bases from V and 0 bases from J; bases unmatched to any gene: 5. The CDR3 is made up of 14 amino acids. CDR3 residues: CASTRQGPNYGYTF. The CDR3 bases are TGTGCCAGCACCCGACAGGGACCTAACTATGGCTACACCTTC.

This sequence joins TRBV9 and TRBJ1-2; no clear D. Germline V gene lookup returns CDR1 SGDLS and CDR2 YYNGEE. Trimming shortened V by 4 bases and J by 4 bases, and 14 bases separated the two germline ends. This CDR3 spans 14 amino acids. The CDR3 DNA reads TGTGCCAGCAGCACCTCGAGGTACCGCTATGGCTACACCTTC. It yields the protein CASSTSRYRYGYTF.

The chain has TRBV6-5 and TRBJ1-2; D is undetermined. V lost 6 bases, J lost 1 base, and 9 bases lay in between. The CDR3 totals 13 residues. CDR1 is MNHEY, CDR2 SVGAGI, per germline. CDR3 bases: TGTGCCAGCAGCCGACACTTTAACTATGGCTACACCTTC. It encodes CASSRHFNYGYTF.

The V and J genes are TRBV7-3 and TRBJ2-2, with 10 bases fitting TRBD2. Per germline, CDR1 SGHTA and CDR2 FQGTGA. The CDR3 contains 16 residues. The ends lost 5 bases at V and 1 base at J; junction bases unmatched: 4. Written as DNA, the CDR3 is TGTGCCAGCAGCCCGCGACTAGCGGGGAACACCGGGGAGCTGTTTTTT. Residues: CASSPRLAGNTGELFF.

This clone was observed once. This sequence joins TRBV9 and TRBJ2-3; 8 nucleotides match TRBD2. The CDR3 has 17 residues. The V gene end was trimmed by 4 bases and the J gene end by 0 bases; junction bases not matched to a gene: 10. Germline V gives CDR1 SGDLS, CDR2 YYNGEE. The CDR3 nucleotides read TGTGCCAGCAGCACAAATCTAGCGGGCGTTAGCACAGATACGCAGTATTTT. Protein product: CASSTNLAGVSTDTQYF.

This rearrangement joins TRBV4-1 to TRBJ1-1, with D possibly matching TRBD1 (6 bases). The germline CDR1 and CDR2 sequences are MGHRA and YSYEKL. The CDR3 length is 15 residues. The V end was cut by 3 bases, the J end by 4 bases, with 15 bases between. The DNA of the CDR3 is TGCGCCAGCAGCCACCCACAGGGTCGTGGCACTGAAGCTTTCTTT. This sequence encodes CASSHPQGRGTEAFF.

The rearrangement joins TRBV11-2 to TRBJ2-7; 7 nucleotides match TRBD2. The V and J ends lost 5 bases and 7 bases, in that order; junction bases with no gene match: 14. The germline V gene encodes CDR1 SGHAT and CDR2 FQNNGV. The CDR3 consists of 15 residues. The CDR3 protein is CASSDHPSAGEEQYF. CDR3 nucleotides: TGTGCCAGCAGCGACCACCCTTCCGCGGGAGAGGAGCAGTACTTC.